The count of the clone carrying this T cell receptor (beta chain) is one. Its antigen is unidentified. Terminally differentiated effector memory CD45RA+ cells were excluded by CCR7 positive selection of CD45RO-negative cells. Each sample came from a Caucasian adult donor living in Nashville, Tennessee. Only in-frame clones appear in the TCRdb table, and some are missing; sequencing was by immunoSEQ multiplex PCR. The profile shows about 2 million clones, about 95% of them singletons. This sample stems from a study of shared clonotypes between healthy human individuals. General study points: Relative to memory subsets, naive subsets generally showed larger estimated richness.

The CDR3 extends over 16 amino acids. The J segment lost 4 bases and the V segment lost 3 bases, leaving 9 bases of the junction unmatched. The V gene's germline CDR1 is MNHNS and CDR2 SASEGT. Input material: naive CD8+ T cells sorted from blood. V is TRBV6-1 and J is TRBJ2-1; 7 nucleotides match TRBD1. The clonotype was recovered from a man younger than 35 in good health. The CDR3 spells CASSELERQGYNEQFF. Here the CDR3 DNA reads TGTGCCAGCAGTGAGCTGGAGAGACAGGGTTACAATGAGCAGTTCTTC.